This TCR beta chain was captured in a study of blood T cell repertoires in COVID-19. About the study: The study drew acute and convalescent COVID-19 samples from the United States, Italy and Spain. The cDNA or gDNA used as material had been derived from T cells, B-cell-depleted T cells, or PBMCs.

The CDR3 extends over 17 amino acids. Per the study methods: Scientists estimated how many nucleated cells there were by amplifying reference gene primers. Clones were read by immunoSEQ multiplex PCR, and TCRdb kept only the in-frame ones, dropping some. That table supplies the V and J calls and clone size; D and trimming were determined from the DNA. Altogether about 48,000 clones are present, around 79% being singletons, with the ten largest covering around 19%. The sample holds a few counts of this clone. The sequence derives from a human donor with active or convalescent COVID-19. The donor label of this sample is uncertain. What was sequenced was peripheral blood. This chain connects TRBV21-1 to TRBJ1-6; whether TRBD1, the table's D call, matches the DNA was not checked. TRBV21-1 is shown as a pseudogene. The CDR3 DNA reads as TGTGCCAGCAGCAAAGGAGGGGCTCTCTCTCTACAGGGACCCCTCCACTTT. This translates into CASSKGGALSLQGPLHF.